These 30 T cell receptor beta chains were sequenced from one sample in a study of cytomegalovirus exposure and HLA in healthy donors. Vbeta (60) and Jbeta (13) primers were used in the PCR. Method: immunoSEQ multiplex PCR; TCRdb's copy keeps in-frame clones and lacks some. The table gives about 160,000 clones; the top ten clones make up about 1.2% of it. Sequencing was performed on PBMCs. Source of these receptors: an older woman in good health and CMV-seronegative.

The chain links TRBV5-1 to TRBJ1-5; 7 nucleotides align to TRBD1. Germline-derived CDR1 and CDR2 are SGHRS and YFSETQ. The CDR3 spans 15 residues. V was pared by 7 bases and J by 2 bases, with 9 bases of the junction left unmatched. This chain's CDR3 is CASFVVGTGNQPQHF. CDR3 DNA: TGCGCCAGCTTCGTCGTCGGGACAGGCAATCAGCCCCAGCATTTT.

The CDR3 is CASSSTGGLETQYF. The CDR3 region has the DNA TGTGCCAGCAGTTCTACAGGGGGTTTGGAGACCCAGTACTTC. The rearrangement links TRBV27 to TRBJ2-5; 8 nucleotides align to TRBD1. Germline V CDR1 and CDR2: MNHEY, SMNVEV (reference sequence). V was clipped by 4 bases and J by 5 bases; unmatched bases: 6. The CDR3 extends over 14 amino acids.

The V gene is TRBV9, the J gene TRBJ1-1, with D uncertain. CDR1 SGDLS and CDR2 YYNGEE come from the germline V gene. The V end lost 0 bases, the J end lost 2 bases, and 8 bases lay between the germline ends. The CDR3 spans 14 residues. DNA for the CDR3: TGTGCCAGCAGCGTAGGAGGGAGTAACACTGAAGCTTTCTTT. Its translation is CASSVGGSNTEAFF.

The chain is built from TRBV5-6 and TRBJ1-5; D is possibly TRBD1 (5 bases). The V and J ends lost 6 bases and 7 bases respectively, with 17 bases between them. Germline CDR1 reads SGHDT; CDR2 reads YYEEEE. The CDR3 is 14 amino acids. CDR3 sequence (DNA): TGTGCCAGCACCAGCCAGGGCTCGTGGCAGCCCCAGCATTTT. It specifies CASTSQGSWQPQHF. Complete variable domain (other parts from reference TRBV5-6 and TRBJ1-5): DAGVTQSPTHLIKTRGQQVTLRCSPKSGHDTVSWYQQALGQGPQFIFQYYEEEERQRGNFPDRFSGHQFPNYSSELNVNALLLGDSALYLCASTSQGSWQPQHFGDGTRLSIL.

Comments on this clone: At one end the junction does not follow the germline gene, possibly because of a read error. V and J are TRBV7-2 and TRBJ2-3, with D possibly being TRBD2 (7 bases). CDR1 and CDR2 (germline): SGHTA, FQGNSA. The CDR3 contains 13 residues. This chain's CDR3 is CASSLRGGDAQYF. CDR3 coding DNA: TGTGCCAGCAGCTTAAGGGGGGGAGATGCGCAGTATTTT.

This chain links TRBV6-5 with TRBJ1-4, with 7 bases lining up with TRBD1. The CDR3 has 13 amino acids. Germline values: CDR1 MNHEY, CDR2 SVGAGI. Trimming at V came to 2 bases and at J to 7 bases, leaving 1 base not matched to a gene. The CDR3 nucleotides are TGTGCCAGCAGTTACGGGACAGCTGAAAAACTGTTTTTT. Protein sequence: CASSYGTAEKLFF.

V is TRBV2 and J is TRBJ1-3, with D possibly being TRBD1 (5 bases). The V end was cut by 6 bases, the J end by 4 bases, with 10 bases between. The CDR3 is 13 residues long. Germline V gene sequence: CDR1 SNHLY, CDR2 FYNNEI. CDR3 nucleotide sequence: TGTGCCAGCAGGCAAAGGACAGGAAACACCATATATTTT. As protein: CASRQRTGNTIYF.

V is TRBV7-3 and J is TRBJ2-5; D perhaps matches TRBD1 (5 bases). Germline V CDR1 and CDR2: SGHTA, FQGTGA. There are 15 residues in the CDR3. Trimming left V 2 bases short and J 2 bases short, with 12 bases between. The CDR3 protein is CASSLWQGPQETQYF. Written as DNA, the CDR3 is TGTGCCAGCAGCTTATGGCAGGGCCCACAAGAGACCCAGTACTTC.

CDR3 in amino acids: CASSLGQDNYGYTF. The CDR3 bases are TGCGCCAGCAGCTTGGGGCAGGATAACTATGGCTACACCTTC. The chain recombines TRBV5-1 with TRBJ1-2; no definite D call. Germline V gene lookup returns CDR1 SGHRS and CDR2 YFSETQ. Trimming took off 0 bases at V and 1 base at J, with 7 bases between the two ends. This CDR3 spans 14 amino acids.

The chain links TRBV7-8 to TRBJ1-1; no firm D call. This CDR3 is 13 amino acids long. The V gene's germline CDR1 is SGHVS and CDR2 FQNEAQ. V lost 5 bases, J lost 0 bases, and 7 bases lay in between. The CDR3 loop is CASSPRLNTEAFF. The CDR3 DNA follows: TGTGCCAGCAGCCCTAGATTGAACACTGAAGCTTTCTTT.

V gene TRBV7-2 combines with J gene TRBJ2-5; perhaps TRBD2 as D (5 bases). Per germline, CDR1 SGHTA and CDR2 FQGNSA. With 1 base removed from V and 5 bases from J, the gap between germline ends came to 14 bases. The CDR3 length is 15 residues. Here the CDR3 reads CASSLDSRPGETQYF. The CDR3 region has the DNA TGTGCCAGCAGCTTAGATTCGAGGCCGGGGGAGACCCAGTACTTC.

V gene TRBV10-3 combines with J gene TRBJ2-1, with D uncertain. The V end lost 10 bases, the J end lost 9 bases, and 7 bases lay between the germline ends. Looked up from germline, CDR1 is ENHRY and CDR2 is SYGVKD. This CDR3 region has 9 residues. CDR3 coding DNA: TGTGCCAGAGGAGCTGAGCAGTTCTTC. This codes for CARGAEQFF.

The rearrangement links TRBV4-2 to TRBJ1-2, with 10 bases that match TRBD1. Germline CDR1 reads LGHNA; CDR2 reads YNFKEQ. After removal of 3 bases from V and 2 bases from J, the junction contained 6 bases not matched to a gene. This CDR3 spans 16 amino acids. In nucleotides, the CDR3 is TGTGCCAGCAGCCAGGGGGACAGGGGAGAAAACTATGGCTACACCTTC. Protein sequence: CASSQGDRGENYGYTF.

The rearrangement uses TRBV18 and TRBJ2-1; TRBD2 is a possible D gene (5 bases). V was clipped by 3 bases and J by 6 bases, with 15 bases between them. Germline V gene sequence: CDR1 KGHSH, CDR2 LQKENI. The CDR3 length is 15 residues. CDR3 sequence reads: CASSPTRRLGNEQFF. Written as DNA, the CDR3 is TGTGCCAGCTCACCTACACGGAGGCTTGGCAATGAGCAGTTCTTC.

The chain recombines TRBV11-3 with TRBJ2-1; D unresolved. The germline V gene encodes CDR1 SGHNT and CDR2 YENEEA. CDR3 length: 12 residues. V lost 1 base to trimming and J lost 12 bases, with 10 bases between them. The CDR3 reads CASSLGPLRQFF. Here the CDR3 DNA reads TGTGCCAGCAGCTTAGGCCCCCTGCGGCAGTTCTTC.

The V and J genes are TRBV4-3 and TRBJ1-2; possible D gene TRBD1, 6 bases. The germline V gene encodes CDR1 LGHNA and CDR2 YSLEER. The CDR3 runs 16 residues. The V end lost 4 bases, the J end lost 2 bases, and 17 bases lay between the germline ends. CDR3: CASSPGRYRANYGYTF. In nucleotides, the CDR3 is TGCGCCAGCAGCCCTGGAAGGTACAGGGCGAACTATGGCTACACCTTC.

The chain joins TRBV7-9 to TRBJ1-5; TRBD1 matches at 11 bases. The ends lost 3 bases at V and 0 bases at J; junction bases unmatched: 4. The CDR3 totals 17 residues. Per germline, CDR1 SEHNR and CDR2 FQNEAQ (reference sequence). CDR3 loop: CASSLGQGVGSNQPQHF. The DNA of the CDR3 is TGTGCCAGCAGCTTGGGACAGGGGGTGGGTAGCAATCAGCCCCAGCATTTT.

The DNA of the CDR3 is TGTGCCAGCAGCTTACGTCCTCCAGGCCCCCCTTTT. Its translation: CASSLRPPGPPF. V and J are TRBV21-1 and TRBJ1-4; the D call in the table, TRBD1, was not verified against the DNA. TRBV21-1 is recorded as a pseudogene. The CDR3 contains 12 residues.

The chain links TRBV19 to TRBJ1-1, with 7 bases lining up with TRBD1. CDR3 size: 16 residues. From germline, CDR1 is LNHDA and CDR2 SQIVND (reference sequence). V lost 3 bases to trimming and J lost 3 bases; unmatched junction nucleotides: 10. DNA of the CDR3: TGTGCCAGTAGTATTCGTTCAGAGGGGGCGGACACTGAAGCTTTCTTT. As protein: CASSIRSEGADTEAFF.

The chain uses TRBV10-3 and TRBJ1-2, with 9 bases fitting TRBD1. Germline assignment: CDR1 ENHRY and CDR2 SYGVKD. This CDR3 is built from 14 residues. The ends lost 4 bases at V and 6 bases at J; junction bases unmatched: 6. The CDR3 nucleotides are TGTGCCATCAGTGCGGGAAACAGGGGGCATGGCTACACCTTC. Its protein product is CAISAGNRGHGYTF.

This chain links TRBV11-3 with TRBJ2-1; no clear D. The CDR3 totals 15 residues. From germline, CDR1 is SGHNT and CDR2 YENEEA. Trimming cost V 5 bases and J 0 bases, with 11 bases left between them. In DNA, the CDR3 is TGTGCCAGCAGCCTACAGACAAACTCCTACAATGAGCAGTTCTTC. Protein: CASSLQTNSYNEQFF.

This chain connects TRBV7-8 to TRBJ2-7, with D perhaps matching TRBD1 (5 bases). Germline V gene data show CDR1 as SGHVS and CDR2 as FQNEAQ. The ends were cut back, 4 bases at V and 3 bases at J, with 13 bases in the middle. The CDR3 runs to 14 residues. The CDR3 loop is CASSWQGYNYEQYF. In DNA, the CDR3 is TGTGCCAGCAGCTGGCAGGGATACAACTACGAGCAGTACTTC.

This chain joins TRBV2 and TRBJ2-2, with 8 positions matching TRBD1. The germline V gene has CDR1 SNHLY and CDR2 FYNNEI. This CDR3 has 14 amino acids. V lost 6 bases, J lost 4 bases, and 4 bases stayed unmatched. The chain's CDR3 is CASSLTGGTGELFF. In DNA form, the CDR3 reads TGTGCCAGCAGCCTAACAGGGGGCACCGGGGAGCTGTTTTTT.

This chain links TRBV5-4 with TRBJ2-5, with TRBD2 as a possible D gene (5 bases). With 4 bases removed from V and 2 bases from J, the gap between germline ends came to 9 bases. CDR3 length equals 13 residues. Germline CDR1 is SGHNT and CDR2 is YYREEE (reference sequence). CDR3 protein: CASSPPGQETQYF. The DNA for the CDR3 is TGTGCCAGCAGCCCGCCGGGACAAGAGACCCAGTACTTC.

In DNA, the CDR3 is TGTGCCAGCAGCGTAGGGGGCACCGGACGCGAGCAGTACTTC. Translating gives CASSVGGTGREQYF. This sequence joins TRBV9 and TRBJ2-7; D is possibly TRBD1 (5 bases). CDR1 is SGDLS and CDR2 is YYNGEE in the germline V gene. Trimming took off 0 bases at V and 6 bases at J, with 13 bases between the two ends. This CDR3 spans 14 amino acids.

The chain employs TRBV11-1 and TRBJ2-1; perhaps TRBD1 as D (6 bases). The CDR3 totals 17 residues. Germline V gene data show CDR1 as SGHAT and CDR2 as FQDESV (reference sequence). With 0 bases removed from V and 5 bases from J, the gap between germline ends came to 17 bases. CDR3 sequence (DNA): TGTGCCAGCAGCTTAGCCTTTTCATCAGGGGCGCACAATGAGCAGTTCTTC. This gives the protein CASSLAFSSGAHNEQFF.

CDR3 protein: CASSDSRNEQFF. Here the CDR3 DNA reads TGTGCCAGCAGTGATAGTCGAAATGAGCAGTTCTTC. The chain is built from TRBV2 and TRBJ2-1, with no clear D. V shed 3 bases and J shed 7 bases, with 7 bases lying between them. The CDR3 consists of 12 residues. CDR1 is SNHLY, CDR2 FYNNEI, per germline.

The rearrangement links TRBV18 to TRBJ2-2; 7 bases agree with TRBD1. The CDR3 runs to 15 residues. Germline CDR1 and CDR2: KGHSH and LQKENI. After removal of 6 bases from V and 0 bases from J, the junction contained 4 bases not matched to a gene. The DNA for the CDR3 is TGTGCCAGCTCTCACGACAGGGCGAACACCGGGGAGCTGTTTTTT. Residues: CASSHDRANTGELFF.

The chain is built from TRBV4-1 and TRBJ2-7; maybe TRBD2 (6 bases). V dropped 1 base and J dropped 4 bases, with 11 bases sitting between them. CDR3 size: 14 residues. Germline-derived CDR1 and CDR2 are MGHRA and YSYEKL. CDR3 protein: CASSQVEGSYEQYF. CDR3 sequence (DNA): TGCGCCAGCAGCCAAGTGGAGGGAAGTTACGAGCAGTACTTC.

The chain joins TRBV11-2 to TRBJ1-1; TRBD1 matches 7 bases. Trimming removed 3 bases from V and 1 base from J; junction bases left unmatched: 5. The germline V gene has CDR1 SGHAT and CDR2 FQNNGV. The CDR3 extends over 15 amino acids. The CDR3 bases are TGTGCCAGCAGCTTGAAGGGGGCCGAGAACACTGAAGCTTTCTTT. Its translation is CASSLKGAENTEAFF.